The clone carrying this T cell receptor beta chain was detected a few times. Its matching antigen is unknown. Preparation of the TCRbeta library was carried out with unique molecular identifiers. TCRdb passed the PCR reads through MiXCR, listing each CDR3 protein once. The table shows tens of thousands of distinct CDR3 sequences, with approximately 52% occurring only once. This sample stems from a study of T-cell reconstitution after alpha-beta-depleted transplantation in children. Whole-study results and caveats: The origin of alpha-beta T cells about two months after transplant was reportedly several hundred expanded graft clones.

The sequence was collected from a boy younger than two with SCID, due to receive a stem cell transplant. The material sequenced was peripheral blood, taken before TCRalphabeta/CD19-depleted stem cell transplant.

In DNA form, the CDR3 reads TGTGCCAGCAGCGTAGGTGGACTAGCGGGCTTCCAAGAGACCCAGTACTTC. Translated, it gives CASSVGGLAGFQETQYF. The chain joins TRBV9 to TRBJ2-5; 11 bases are shared with TRBD2. Trimming cost V 0 bases and J 1 base; bases outside gene matches: 5. CDR3 length equals 17 residues. Germline V lookup: CDR1 SGDLS, CDR2 YYNGEE. Together with reference TRBV9 and TRBJ2-5, the CDR3 gives the full variable domain: DSGVTQTPKHLITATGQRVTLRCSPRSGDLSVYWYQQSLDQGLQFLIQYYNGEERAKGNILERFSAQQFPDLHSELNLSSLELGDSALYFCASSVGGLAGFQETQYFGPGTRLLVL.